The clone carrying this T cell receptor (beta chain) was picked up many times. This sample was included in a study of T cells in Graves' hyperthyroidism and ophthalmopathy. Patients between 18 and 65 years old had hyperthyroidism, newly diagnosed and lasting under 2 months. Using around 10 ml of fresh peripheral blood, PBMCs were prepared. TCR beta CDR3 regions were amplified from RNA. The HTBI set primed first-round TCR CDR3 RT-PCR. One entry per CDR3 protein results from TCRdb running MiXCR on the multiplex PCR reads. The sample gives a few hundred thousand distinct CDR3 sequences, around 15% of which show up once; over 30% is in the top ten. With V trimmed by 0 bases and J by 3 bases, 6 bases remained unmatched. This CDR3 comprises 15 residues. Per the germline V gene, CDR1 is SGHRS and CDR2 is YFSETQ.

The chain employs TRBV5-1 and TRBJ2-7; 7 bases match TRBD1. The source of this sequence is a woman in her forties or fifties with Graves' hyperthyroidism that later progressed to Graves' ophthalmopathy. The sequencing input was blood. The CDR3 spells CASSLVRQGDYEQYF. In DNA, the CDR3 is TGCGCCAGCAGCTTGGTCCGGCAGGGGGACTACGAGCAGTACTTC. The variable domain in full, with the rest retrieved from reference TRBV5-1 and TRBJ2-7, is KAGVTQTPRYLIKTRGQQVTLSCSPISGHRSVSWYQQTPGQGLQFLFEYFSETQRNKGNFPGRFSGRQFSNSRSEMNVSTLELGDSALYLCASSLVRQGDYEQYFGPGTRLTVT.